This TCR beta chain came from a study of cytomegalovirus exposure and HLA in healthy donors. Note on this clone: Its target is not known. An end of the junction does not agree with germline; a read error may underlie this.

The germline CDR1 and CDR2 sequences are MNHEY and SVGAGI. This CDR3 contains 15 residues. Study findings and constraints: One cluster of highly shared sequence variants probably arose as a sequencing artifact. Cytomegalovirus-associated TCR beta chains were listed, numbering 150 to 200. Later analysis identified a missense DCLRE1C variant that was linked to TCR beta V- and J-gene trimming.

The PCR ran on 60 Vbeta and 13 Jbeta primers. Sequenced by immunoSEQ multiplex PCR; TCRdb stores in-frame clones only, minus some. The sample has some 150,000 clones, over 60% seen once. The sequencing sample was made of PBMCs. The chain couples TRBV6-5 to TRBJ2-6, with a possible D match to TRBD1 (5 bases). The receptor was derived from a female donor in good health and CMV-seronegative. The CDR3 loop reads CASSKTPSGANGLTF. CDR3 coding DNA: TGTGCCAGCAGTAAGACACCCTCTGGGGCCAACGGCCTGACTTTC.